These 22 T cell receptor beta chains originate from one sample sequenced in a study of identical twins (dated by TCRdb to 2016 to 2018). The library was made by 5' RACE. For sequencing, an Illumina HiSeq 2000 was employed. Through fastp at Q25 and MiXCR, TCRdb rebuilt clones from the public reads, retaining in-frame beta chains. Each record represents a unique CDR3 protein, reported with the most common genes and DNA among its rows. The sample data list roughly 350,000 distinct CDR3 sequences, and 9% to 10% of these were observed just once. Around 8.6% of the sample belongs to the ten largest clones. The sequenced sample consisted of naive T cells sorted from blood. The sample's cell subset or site label is to be understood as: cells isolated with a human naive T-cell isolation kit. These receptors came from a woman between 45 and 65 years old in good health.

This clonotype has just a few counts. The J gene is TRBJ2-5, the V gene TRBV5-1, with TRBD1 as a possible D gene (5 bases). The CDR3 consists of 15 residues. V lost 0 bases and J lost 1, with 10 bases in between. Germline values: CDR1 SGHRS, CDR2 YFSETQ. The CDR3 spells CASSLGGTSQETQYF. In DNA form, the CDR3 reads TGCGCCAGCAGCTTGGGGGGCACCTCCCAAGAGACCCAGTACTTC.

The V gene is TRBV9, the J gene TRBJ2-1, with unresolved D. Trimming stripped 0 bases from V and 8 bases from J, with 9 bases between. CDR3 size: 13 residues. Germline V gene sequence: CDR1 SGDLS, CDR2 YYNGEE. The CDR3 protein is CASSVVLGYEQFF. CDR3 coding DNA: TGTGCCAGCAGCGTAGTGCTGGGGTATGAGCAGTTCTTC. Together with reference TRBV9 and TRBJ2-1, the CDR3 gives the full variable domain: DSGVTQTPKHLITATGQRVTLRCSPRSGDLSVYWYQQSLDQGLQFLIQYYNGEERAKGNILERFSAQQFPDLHSELNLSSLELGDSALYFCASSVVLGYEQFFGPGTRLTVL.

This clonotype has only a few counts. The gene calls are TRBV27 and TRBJ1-2; possibly TRBD1 for D (5 bases). V lost 0 bases and J lost 4, with 18 bases in between. The CDR3 extends over 17 amino acids. Germline V gene sequence: CDR1 MNHEY, CDR2 SMNVEV (reference sequence). DNA of the CDR3: TGTGCCAGCAGTTTATCGCTAGGGGCCATCCTCATCTATGGCTACACCTTC. Translated: CASSLSLGAILIYGYTF.

A few counts support this clonotype. This chain connects TRBV7-2 to TRBJ2-2; D is perhaps TRBD1 (5 bases). Trimming removed 1 base at V and 3 bases at J, with 12 bases between. Germline CDR1 is SGHTA and CDR2 is FQGNSA. This CDR3 has 16 residues. DNA of the CDR3: TGTGCCAGCAGCTTAGATTTCAGGGTCGACACCGGGGAGCTGTTTTTT. This codes for CASSLDFRVDTGELFF. Full variable domain (rest looked up from reference TRBV7-2 and TRBJ2-2): GAGVSQSPSNKVTEKGKDVELRCDPISGHTALYWYRQSLGQGLEFLIYFQGNSAPDKSGLPSDRFSAERTGGSVSTLTIQRTQQEDSAVYLCASSLDFRVDTGELFFGEGSRLTVL.

V gene TRBV3-1 combines with J gene TRBJ2-1; D unclear. Germline V lookup: CDR1 LGHDT, CDR2 YNNKEL (reference sequence). This CDR3 is built from 12 residues. The germline V and J ends were trimmed by 3 bases and 8 bases, with 8 bases remaining between them. This CDR3 is CASSHSEDEQFF. The CDR3 DNA reads TGTGCCAGCAGCCACAGTGAGGATGAGCAGTTCTTC.

The chain couples TRBV29-1 to TRBJ2-7; tentative D call: TRBD1 (5 bases). V shed 4 bases and J shed 3 bases, with 10 bases lying between them. The CDR3 spans 12 residues. From germline, CDR1 is SQVTM and CDR2 ANQGSEA. The DNA of the CDR3 is TGCAGCGTTGTCACAGGCCTCTACGAGCAGTACGTC. Translating gives CSVVTGLYEQYV.

As DNA, the CDR3 is TGTGCCAGCAGCCCCAGGGAGGACTATGGCTACACCTTC. It specifies CASSPREDYGYTF. The chain has TRBV11-3 and TRBJ1-2, with D perhaps matching TRBD1 (5 bases). Germline CDR1 is SGHNT and CDR2 is YENEEA. Trimming cost V 5 bases and J 3 bases, with 10 bases left between them. This CDR3 is 13 amino acids long.

This clonotype appeared many times. The chain recombines TRBV20-1 with TRBJ2-1; 7 bases match TRBD2. After removal of 2 bases from V and 5 bases from J, the junction contained 0 bases not matched to a gene. CDR1 and CDR2 from the germline V gene are DFQATT and SNEGSKA (reference sequence). This CDR3 contains 12 residues. The chain's CDR3 is CSARLADNEQFF. DNA of the CDR3: TGCAGTGCTAGACTAGCGGACAATGAGCAGTTCTTC.

This rearrangement joins TRBV2 to TRBJ2-1; possibly TRBD2 for D (6 bases). With 3 bases removed from V and 0 bases from J, the gap between germline ends came to 6 bases. Per germline, CDR1 SNHLY and CDR2 FYNNEI. CDR3 size: 14 residues. The CDR3 sequence: CASSDGSSYNEQFF. The CDR3 DNA reads TGTGCCAGCAGTGACGGGAGCTCCTACAATGAGCAGTTCTTC.

Regarding this clonotype: The junction shows a germline mismatch at one end, possibly a read error. In DNA form, the CDR3 reads TGCGCCAGCAGCTCCGACAGCAGAGATACGCAGTATTTT. Translated: CASSSDSRDTQYF. The chain has TRBV5-1 and TRBJ2-3, with D perhaps TRBD1 (5 bases). CDR1 is SGHRS and CDR2 is YFSETQ in the germline V gene. This CDR3 contains 13 residues.

This clonotype was recorded many times. The chain uses TRBV24-1 and TRBJ2-1; 7 bases match TRBD2. V shed 5 bases and J 8 bases; nucleotides not matched to a gene: 14. Germline loops: CDR1 KGHDR, CDR2 SFDVKD. The CDR3 has 16 residues. In nucleotides, the CDR3 is TGTGCCACCAGTGGGGGTTGGGGGAGGGCCGTCGATGAGCAGTTCTTC. It is translated as CATSGGWGRAVDEQFF.

Turning to this clonotype: It is likely a read error, because the conserved phenylalanine at the end of the CDR3 is missing. The genes are TRBV20-1 and TRBJ2-7; D gene unclear. Germline V CDR1 and CDR2: DFQATT, SNEGSKA (reference sequence). V shed 6 bases and J shed 3 bases, with 15 bases lying between them. CDR3 size: 13 residues. The CDR3 is CSAPLGPLYEQYA. In nucleotides, the CDR3 is TGCAGTGCCCCCCTGGGTCCCCTCTACGAGCAGTACGCC.

This clonotype was recorded many times. The chain recombines TRBV5-1 with TRBJ2-2, with 7 bases that match TRBD2. J lost 1 base, V lost 0 bases, and 9 bases had no gene match. CDR1 SGHRS and CDR2 YFSETQ come from the germline V gene. The CDR3 length is 18 residues. CDR3 DNA: TGCGCCAGCAGCTTGGGGAGCGGGAATTCGAGGAACACCGGGGAGCTGTTTTTT. Translated: CASSLGSGNSRNTGELFF.

This clonotype was counted many times. J is TRBJ2-1 and V is TRBV29-1; D remains ambiguous. V dropped 3 bases and J dropped 5 bases, with 11 bases sitting between them. Looked up from germline, CDR1 is SQVTM and CDR2 is ANQGSEA. This CDR3 comprises 13 residues. The CDR3 nucleotides are TGCAGCGTTGAGCCCCAGAACAACAATGAGCAGTTCTTC. It encodes CSVEPQNNNEQFF.

The CDR3 reads CSPVGSYNEQFF. The CDR3 DNA reads TGCAGTCCCGTCGGGTCATACAATGAGCAGTTCTTC. The chain carries TRBV20-1 and TRBJ2-1, with D hard to call. V lost 8 bases to trimming and J lost 4 bases, with 12 bases between them. Germline V lookup: CDR1 DFQATT, CDR2 SNEGSKA (reference sequence). This CDR3 has 12 residues.

This rearrangement joins TRBV6-1 to TRBJ2-7, with a weak D call TRBD2 (6 bases). Trimming shortened V by 4 bases and J by 3 bases, and 7 bases separated the two germline ends. Germline loops: CDR1 MNHNS, CDR2 SASEGT. The CDR3 extends over 12 amino acids. The CDR3 DNA sequence: TGTGCCAGCAGTGGACTAGTCTACGAGCAGTACGTC. It yields the protein CASSGLVYEQYV.

There are many counts of this clonotype. This chain uses TRBV6-5 with TRBJ2-1, with 10 positions matching TRBD2. V was pared by 0 bases and J by 3 bases, with 5 bases of the junction left unmatched. Germline-derived CDR1 and CDR2 are MNHEY and SVGAGI. This CDR3 contains 17 residues. CDR3 loop: CASSYSPAGGIYNEQFF. The CDR3 DNA reads as TGTGCCAGCAGTTACTCACCAGCGGGAGGGATCTACAATGAGCAGTTCTTC.

V and J are TRBV6-1 and TRBJ2-4; TRBD2 matches 9 bases. Germline V gives CDR1 MNHNS, CDR2 SASEGT. The junction had 18 bases not matched to a gene; V was cut back by 7 bases and J by 8 bases. The CDR3 totals 17 residues. The CDR3: CASTFRGSSGRGDIQYF. Written as DNA, the CDR3 is TGTGCCAGCACCTTCAGGGGGAGTAGCGGGAGAGGAGACATTCAGTACTTC.

This clonotype showed up many times. The V and J genes are TRBV11-2 and TRBJ2-1, with 12 bases that match TRBD2. The germline V gene encodes CDR1 SGHAT and CDR2 FQNNGV. The V and J ends lost 5 bases and 4 bases, in that order; junction bases with no gene match: 6. The length of the CDR3 is 16 residues. The CDR3: CASSPTTSGRYNEQFF. In DNA form, the CDR3 reads TGTGCCAGCAGCCCCACGACTAGCGGGAGATACAATGAGCAGTTCTTC. Using reference TRBV11-2 and TRBJ2-1 for the parts outside the CDR3, the full variable domain is EAGVAQSPRYKIIEKRQSVAFWCNPISGHATLYWYQQILGQGPKLLIQFQNNGVVDDSQLPKDRFSAERLKGVDSTLKIQPAKLEDSAVYLCASSPTTSGRYNEQFFGPGTRLTVL.

This clonotype was found many times. This chain joins TRBV12-3 or TRBV12-4 and TRBJ2-7, with TRBD2 as a possible D gene (5 bases). The CDR3 is 14 amino acids. V lost 5 bases, J lost 0 bases, and 11 bases lay in between. The CDR3 loop reads CASSPRESSYEQYF. The CDR3 DNA follows: TGTGCCAGCAGTCCTCGGGAAAGCTCCTACGAGCAGTACTTC.

The rearrangement uses TRBV20-1 and TRBJ2-4; perhaps TRBD1 as D (6 bases). CDR3 size: 15 residues. Germline CDR1 reads DFQATT; CDR2 reads SNEGSKA (reference sequence). Trimming removed 3 bases from V and 3 bases from J, with 15 bases in between. CDR3 region: CSARTSRGVKNIQYF. In DNA, the CDR3 is TGCAGTGCTAGGACATCCAGGGGAGTCAAAAACATTCAGTACTTC.

This clonotype was seen ten or more times. The chain joins TRBV29-1 to TRBJ2-5; TRBD2 might be the D (5 bases). The V end lost 7 bases, the J end lost 5 bases, and 14 bases lay between the germline ends. This CDR3 has 12 residues. Germline V gene lookup returns CDR1 SQVTM and CDR2 ANQGSEA. The CDR3 here is CSARVSYETQYF. The DNA for the CDR3 is TGCAGCGCGAGGGTCAGCTACGAGACCCAGTACTTC.